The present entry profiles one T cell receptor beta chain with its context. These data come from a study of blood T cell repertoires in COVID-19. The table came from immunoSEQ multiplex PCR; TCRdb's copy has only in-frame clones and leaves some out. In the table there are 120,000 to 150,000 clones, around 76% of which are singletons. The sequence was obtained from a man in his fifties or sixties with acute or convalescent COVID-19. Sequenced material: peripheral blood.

DNA for the CDR3: TGTGCCAGCAGCCCTAAAGCGGGAAGCCACTACGAGCAGTACTTC. This encodes CASSPKAGSHYEQYF. The chain is built from TRBV3-1 (or the pseudogene TRBV3-2) and TRBJ2-7, with 7 positions matching TRBD2. The CDR3 sequence is 15 residues long. The trim removed 4 bases at V and 3 bases at J, leaving 9 bases unmatched. The germline V gene has CDR1 LGHDT and CDR2 YNNKEL (reference sequence).